The rows below give T cell receptor beta chains drawn from one sample of a study of T cell repertoires in cytomegalovirus infection. Which antigens these TCRs recognize remains unknown. TCRdb reprocessed the reads with MiXCR, giving one entry per CDR3 protein. The sample has about a million distinct CDR3 sequences; about a third are singletons. Sequencing was performed on cultured CD8+ T cells from PBMCs, taken from culture after CMV antigen stimulation. These TCRs come from a human donor in good health (CMV status not recorded). Some clones in this sample may be carry-over from other donors' samples. The CDR3 runs from the conserved cysteine through the conserved F or W. The D gene is left open where the match is weak. The size of a clone is reported for some rows only, either as once, few or many, or as a class for expanded clones.

NA	NA	TRBJ1-5	TRBV7-6	CASSRSPGQSNQPQHF	TGTGCCAGCAGCCGCTCCCCGGGACAAAGCAATCAGCCCCAGCATTTT
few	NA	TRBJ1-2	TRBV12-3/TRBV12-4	CASMDNYGYTF	TGTGCCAGCATGGATAACTATGGCTACACCTTC
few	TRBD2	TRBJ2-7	TRBV10-2	CASSEVMGGTSYEQYF	TGCGCCAGCAGTGAGGTTATGGGAGGGACCTCCTACGAGCAGTACTTC
once	NA	TRBJ2-2	TRBV5-6	CASSLSGRNTGELFF	TGTGCCAGCAGCTTGTCTGGGAGAAACACCGGGGAGCTGTTTTTT
many	TRBD1	TRBJ1-6	TRBV7-2	CASSARQGVGYNSPLHF	TGTGCCAGCAGCGCACGACAGGGGGTCGGCTATAATTCACCCCTCCACTTT
many	TRBD1	TRBJ1-2	TRBV29-1	CSVTGGSNYGYTF	TGCAGCGTTACAGGGGGATCCAACTATGGCTACACCTTC
once	TRBD1	TRBJ1-1	TRBV7-3	CASSLIGRAGGWANTEAFF	TGTGCCAGCAGCTTAATAGGGCGGGCAGGGGGCTGGGCGAACACTGAAGCTTTCTTT
NA	NA	TRBJ1-6	TRBV7-9	CASSLMGRYSPLHF	TGTGCCAGCAGCTTGATGGGGCGTTATTCACCCCTCCACTTT
few	NA	TRBJ1-4	TRBV7-9	CASSFGGPNEKLFF	TGTGCCAGCAGCTTCGGGGGGCCTAATGAAAAACTGTTTTTT
NA	NA	TRBJ1-1	TRBV14	CASSHLGGNTEAFF	TGTGCCAGCAGCCATTTAGGGGGGAACACTGAAGCTTTCTTT
NA	TRBD1	TRBJ1-2	TRBV2	CASSGTGGKYGYTF	TGTGCCAGCAGCGGGACAGGGGGTAAATATGGCTACACCTTC
NA	NA	TRBJ2-3	TRBV7-8	CASSRTDRSSTDTQYF	TGTGCCAGCAGCCGAACCGACAGGTCTAGCACAGATACGCAGTATTTT
NA	NA	TRBJ2-1	TRBV6-5	CASSPPAGVHYNEQFF	TGTGCCAGCAGTCCTCCCGCAGGGGTTCACTACAATGAGCAGTTCTTC
NA	TRBD1	TRBJ1-5	TRBV5-1	CASSPRDRGWLSNQPQHF	TGCGCCAGCAGCCCTAGGGACAGGGGGTGGTTGAGCAATCAGCCCCAGCATTTT
few	NA	TRBJ1-1	TRBV27	CASTDSQGRAEAFF	TGTGCCAGCACCGACTCGCAGGGACGGGCGGAAGCTTTCTTT
NA	NA	TRBJ2-4	TRBV7-9	CASSSEGTGDIQYF	TGTGCCAGCAGCTCCGAGGGGACGGGAGACATTCAGTACTTC
NA	NA	TRBJ1-4	TRBV19	CASSIGQRGEPTNEKLFF	TGTGCCAGTAGTATAGGGCAACGGGGCGAGCCAACTAATGAAAAACTGTTTTTT
few	NA	TRBJ1-2	TRBV6-2/TRBV6-3	CASRGDYGYTF	TGTGCCAGCAGGGGAGACTATGGCTACACCTTC
few	TRBD1	TRBJ1-4	TRBV12-3/TRBV12-4	CASTNPGQFDEKLFF	TGTGCCAGCACCAACCCGGGACAGTTTGATGAAAAACTGTTTTTT
many	NA	TRBJ1-5	TRBV7-2	CASSADYYSNQPQHF	TGTGCCAGCAGCGCCGACTATTATAGCAATCAGCCCCAGCATTTT
NA	NA	TRBJ2-3	TRBV7-3	CASSSWVSAGDTQYF	TGTGCCAGCAGTTCCTGGGTCTCGGCGGGGGATACGCAGTATTTT
many	NA	TRBJ2-4	TRBV7-9	CASSNMAGGPSNIQYF	TGTGCCAGCAGCAACATGGCCGGGGGGCCTTCCAACATTCAGTACTTC
few	TRBD2	TRBJ2-5	TRBV27	CASSDSGGAETQYF	TGTGCCAGCAGTGATAGCGGGGGGGCCGAGACCCAGTACTTC